This T cell receptor (beta chain) was observed in a study of blood T cell repertoires in COVID-19. Study summary: Sites in the United States, Italy and Spain provided acute and convalescent COVID-19 samples. T cells, B-cell-depleted T cells, or PBMCs supplied cDNA or gDNA.

In the authors' workflow: Reference gene primer amplification gave nucleated cell count estimates. TCRdb's copy holds only in-frame clones and misses some; the assay was immunoSEQ multiplex PCR. Clone size and the V and J calls come from that table; the DNA yielded D and trimming. The repertoire has about 420,000 clones, around 90% of them found once; the top ten carry 0.65% to 1%. The Seattle site enrolled patients during active infection and followed them longitudinally. The ends were cut back, 4 bases at V and 2 bases at J, with 11 bases in the middle. From germline, CDR1 is MRHNA and CDR2 SNTAGT. This CDR3 has 15 residues.

This chain uses TRBV6-4 with TRBJ2-2; TRBD2 might be the D (7 bases). Sequencing input: peripheral blood. The TCR sequence derives from a man aged 18 to 29 with COVID-19, enrolled during active disease. CDR3 residues: CASSVRGGNTGELFF. The CDR3 nucleotides read TGTGCCAGCAGTGTGAGGGGGGGAAACACCGGGGAGCTGTTTTTT.